Sequencing of this TCR beta chain was carried out in a study of a mutant IDH1 vaccine in newly diagnosed glioma. Across the whole study: Vaccinations were initiated 4-6 weeks following radiotherapy alone, or were given together with temozolomide cycles. Overall study findings and caveats: Induction of immune responses by the vaccine occurred in just under 95% of patients. Apparently, pseudoprogression bore no relation to changes among the top peripheral T cell clonotypes.

The table came from immunoSEQ multiplex PCR; TCRdb's copy has only in-frame clones and leaves some out. The sample contains 45,000 to 60,000 clones, approximately 78% of which appear only once. To note about this clone: The target antigen is unknown.

Per the germline V gene, CDR1 is SEHNR and CDR2 is FQNEAQ (reference sequence). V lost 7 bases and J 3 bases, leaving 21 bases between the germline ends. The CDR3 has 16 residues. Time point meaning: week 5, during vaccination. The study gave 300 ug of mutant IDH1 20-mer peptide per vaccine dose, with topical imiquimod. Donor diagnoses consisted of new WHO grade 3 or 4 IDH1-mutant, ATRX-lost astrocytomas. The starting material was PBMCs, obtained from a glioma patient whose treatment included an IDH1 peptide vaccine. The V call is TRBV7-9, the J call TRBJ1-1, with D perhaps TRBD1 (5 bases). This TCR came from a man aged 45-60 years with glioma. CDR3 residues: CASTMLGVPGYTEAFF. The CDR3, as DNA: TGTGCCAGCACCATGTTAGGGGTCCCGGGGTACACTGAAGCTTTCTTT.